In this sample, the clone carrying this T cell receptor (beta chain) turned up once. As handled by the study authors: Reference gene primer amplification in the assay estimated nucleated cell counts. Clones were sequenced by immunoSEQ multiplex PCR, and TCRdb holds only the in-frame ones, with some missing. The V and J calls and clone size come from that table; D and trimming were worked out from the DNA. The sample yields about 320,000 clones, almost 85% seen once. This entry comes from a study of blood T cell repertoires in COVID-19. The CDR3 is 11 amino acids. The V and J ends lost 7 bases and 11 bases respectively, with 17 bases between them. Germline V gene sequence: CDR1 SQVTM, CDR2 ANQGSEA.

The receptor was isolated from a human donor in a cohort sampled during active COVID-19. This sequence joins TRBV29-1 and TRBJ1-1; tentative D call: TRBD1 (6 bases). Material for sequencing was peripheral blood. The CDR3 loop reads CSALAGQTAFF. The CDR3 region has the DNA TGCAGCGCCCTAGCGGGACAAACGGCTTTCTTT. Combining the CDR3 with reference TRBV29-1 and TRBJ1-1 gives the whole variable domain SAVISQKPSRDICQRGTSLTIQCQVDSQVTMMFWYRQQPGQSLTLIATANQGSEATYESGFVIDKFPISRPNLTFSTLTVSNMSPEDSSIYLCSALAGQTAFFGQGTRLTVV.